This T cell receptor (beta chain) was documented in a study of blood T cell repertoires in COVID-19. Clones were read by immunoSEQ multiplex PCR, and TCRdb kept only the in-frame ones, dropping some. The sample records some 150,000 clones, approximately 84% being singletons. Germline V CDR1 and CDR2: SNHLY, FYNNEI. Losses at the gene ends were 8 bases for V and 4 bases for J; bases not matched to a gene: 7. The CDR3 contains 14 residues. The TCR comes from a human donor with acute or convalescent COVID-19. The donor label of this sample is uncertain. The rearrangement links TRBV2 to TRBJ2-2, with TRBD1 matching 7 bases. Material: peripheral blood. This CDR3 reads CASRGQTGTGELFF. CDR3 sequence (DNA): TGTGCCAGCCGGGGACAGACGGGCACCGGGGAGCTGTTTTTT.